The clone carrying this T cell receptor beta chain was seen only once. The data are from a study of technical replicates of blood from a few donors. Method: immunoSEQ multiplex PCR; TCRdb's copy keeps in-frame clones and lacks some. The data contain 50,000 to 65,000 clones, 85% to 95% of them singletons. Germline CDR1 and CDR2: SQVTM and ANQGSEA. This CDR3 comprises 13 residues. V lost 2 bases to trimming and J lost 0 bases, with 8 bases between them. Specimen: PBMCs. The source is a human donor in good health. Some clones in this sample may be carry-over from other donors' samples. V is TRBV29-1 and J is TRBJ2-7; unclear D gene. CDR3 DNA sequence: TGCAGCGTTGAAAATCACTTCTCCTACGAGCAGTACTTC. Its protein product is CSVENHFSYEQYF.